Presented here are 9 T cell receptor beta chains from one specimen sequenced in a study of blood T cell repertoires in COVID-19. Sequenced by immunoSEQ multiplex PCR; TCRdb stores in-frame clones only, minus some. Of about 97,000 clones listed, around nine tenths are singletons. Material: peripheral blood. These TCRs come from a human donor in a cohort sampled during active COVID-19.

The chain has TRBV10-3 and TRBJ1-2; no definite D call. From germline, CDR1 is ENHRY and CDR2 SYGVKD. V gave up 9 bases and J gave up 0 bases, with 17 bases separating them. The CDR3 is made up of 15 amino acids. The CDR3 DNA sequence: TGTGCCATTCCATCCGAGCATTACCCTAACTATGGCTACACCTTC. Translation: CAIPSEHYPNYGYTF.

This clone was found once. The J gene is TRBJ2-7, the V gene TRBV11-2; TRBD2 agrees at 12 bases. V shed 0 bases and J 3 bases; nucleotides not matched to a gene: 6. From germline, CDR1 is SGHAT and CDR2 FQNNGV. This CDR3 spans 17 amino acids. CDR3 sequence reads: CASSLEGLAGPIYEQYF. The CDR3, as DNA: TGTGCCAGCAGCTTAGAAGGACTAGCGGGGCCAATCTACGAGCAGTACTTC. Supplemented by reference TRBV11-2 and TRBJ2-7, the full variable domain reads EAGVAQSPRYKIIEKRQSVAFWCNPISGHATLYWYQQILGQGPKLLIQFQNNGVVDDSQLPKDRFSAERLKGVDSTLKIQPAKLEDSAVYLCASSLEGLAGPIYEQYFGPGTRLTVT.

The chain couples TRBV21-1 to TRBJ2-3; the D call in the table, TRBD2, was not verified against the DNA. TRBV21-1 is a recognized pseudogene. The CDR3 has 21 amino acids. CDR3 amino acids: CASSNYHGTSGGENRTDTQYF. CDR3 bases: TGTGCCAGCAGCAACTACCACGGGACTAGCGGGGGAGAAAACCGCACAGATACGCAGTATTTT.

This rearrangement joins TRBV7-3 to TRBJ2-7, with unresolved D. CDR1 is SGHTA, CDR2 FQGTGA, per germline. The ends were cut back, 2 bases at V and 6 bases at J, with 11 bases in the middle. This CDR3 comprises 13 residues. Here the CDR3 reads CASSLYGPGEQYF. CDR3 sequence (DNA): TGTGCCAGCAGCTTATATGGGCCCGGCGAGCAGTACTTC. Complete variable domain (other parts from reference TRBV7-3 and TRBJ2-7): GAGVSQTPSNKVTEKGKYVELRCDPISGHTALYWYRQSLGQGPEFLIYFQGTGAADDSGLPNDRFFAVRPEGSVSTLKIQRTERGDSAVYLCASSLYGPGEQYFGPGTRLTVT.

This clone has just a few counts. Here the CDR3 reads CAIRAGGNTEAFF. The CDR3 DNA follows: TGTGCCATTAGGGCTGGCGGGAACACTGAAGCTTTCTTT. V gene TRBV19 combines with J gene TRBJ1-1, with D unclear. Per germline, CDR1 LNHDA and CDR2 SQIVND (reference sequence). This CDR3 contains 13 residues. Trimming stripped 10 bases from V and 1 base from J, with 13 bases between.

J is TRBJ2-3 and V is TRBV28, with D possibly being TRBD1 (7 bases). Germline V gene data show CDR1 as MDHEN and CDR2 as SYDVKM. This CDR3 is built from 14 residues. The V gene lost 7 bases and the J gene lost 2 bases, with 13 bases spanning the gap. The CDR3 sequence: CASKEGQPTDTQYF. DNA for the CDR3: TGTGCCAGCAAGGAGGGACAGCCCACAGATACGCAGTATTTT.

This chain uses TRBV20-1 with TRBJ1-1, with D unresolved. Looked up from germline, CDR1 is DFQATT and CDR2 is SNEGSKA (reference sequence). V lost 5 bases and J lost 10, with 14 bases in between. This CDR3 has 11 amino acids. The CDR3 loop reads CSAAGLVGAFF. In DNA form, the CDR3 reads TGCAGTGCTGCGGGCTTGGTGGGAGCTTTCTTT.

This chain joins TRBV2 and TRBJ2-7; 10 bases match TRBD1. The V segment lost 6 bases and the J segment 4 bases; nucleotides outside the gene matches: 12. This CDR3 has 16 residues. Germline V CDR1 and CDR2: SNHLY, FYNNEI. The CDR3 region is CASSDLGDRGRYEQYF. CDR3 in DNA: TGTGCCAGCAGCGACCTCGGGGACAGGGGACGGTACGAGCAGTACTTC.

This clone was seen once. This rearrangement joins TRBV6-5 to TRBJ1-6; a possible D gene is TRBD1 (6 bases). V was clipped by 7 bases and J by 14 bases, with 18 bases between them. Germline CDR1 MNHEY, CDR2 SVGAGI. The CDR3 loop spans 13 amino acids. CDR3 nucleotide sequence: TGTGCCAGCAATTTTGAGGCCAGGGGTACCCTCCACTTT. Protein: CASNFEARGTLHF.